Below are 25 T cell receptor beta chains sequenced from a single sample in a study of blood T cell repertoires in COVID-19. Some clones are missing from TCRdb's copy, which holds only in-frame ones; the method was immunoSEQ multiplex PCR. The sample holds approximately 240,000 clones, approximately 79% seen once. Sample: peripheral blood. Source of these receptors: an elderly woman with active or convalescent COVID-19.

The V and J genes are TRBV5-1 and TRBJ2-2, with TRBD1 as a possible D gene (6 bases). CDR1 and CDR2 (germline): SGHRS, YFSETQ. Trimming took 2 bases from V and 6 from J, leaving 14 bases between them. CDR3 length: 15 amino acids. The CDR3, as DNA: TGCGCCAGCAGCTTAAGGGACAATTTTTCCGGGGAGCTGTTTTTT. Protein: CASSLRDNFSGELFF.

The chain has TRBV19 and TRBJ1-2; D is perhaps TRBD1 (5 bases). V lost 8 bases, J lost 8 bases, and 15 bases lay in between. Germline lookup yields CDR1 LNHDA and CDR2 SQIVND (reference sequence). This CDR3 spans 12 amino acids. The CDR3 spells CASGNQGNGYTF. The CDR3 DNA sequence: TGTGCCAGTGGCAACCAGGGAAACGGCTACACCTTC. The variable domain in full, with the rest retrieved from reference TRBV19 and TRBJ1-2, is DGGITQSPKYLFRKEGQNVTLSCEQNLNHDAMYWYRQDPGQGLRLIYYSQIVNDFQKGDIAEGYSVSREKKESFPLTVTSAQKNPTAFYLCASGNQGNGYTFGSGTRLTVV.

The rearrangement links TRBV25-1 to TRBJ2-5; D remains unclear. Looked up from germline, CDR1 is MGHDK and CDR2 is SYGVNS. Trimming removed 1 base at V and 2 bases at J, with 8 bases between. The CDR3 totals 14 residues. This CDR3 reads CASSELTAQETQYF. The CDR3 nucleotides are TGTGCCAGCAGTGAATTAACAGCTCAAGAGACCCAGTACTTC.

This chain uses TRBV10-1 with TRBJ2-1; 12 bases align to TRBD2. The CDR3 contains 15 residues. V shed 4 bases, J shed 7 bases, and the junction held 5 bases outside the gene matches. The germline CDR1 and CDR2 sequences are WNHNN and SYGVQD (reference sequence). The DNA of the CDR3 is TGCGCCAGCAGTGGCCGACTAGCGGGAGCAAATGAGCAGTTCTTC. Protein: CASSGRLAGANEQFF.

This clone has just one count. V gene TRBV5-5 combines with J gene TRBJ2-7; TRBD1 agrees at 9 bases. The CDR3 runs to 16 residues. With 2 bases clipped from V and 11 bases from J, the junction kept 17 bases outside the gene matches. Per germline, CDR1 SGHKS and CDR2 YYEKEE (reference sequence). The CDR3 region is CASSLQTLGQGRPKYF. For the CDR3, the DNA is TGTGCCAGCAGCTTACAAACACTGGGACAGGGAAGGCCGAAGTACTTC.

The J gene is TRBJ2-7, the V gene TRBV5-4; D not resolved. Germline V gives CDR1 SGHNT, CDR2 YYREEE (reference sequence). There are 15 residues in the CDR3. Trimming stripped 0 bases from V and 0 bases from J, with 10 bases between. DNA for the CDR3: TGTGCCAGCAGCTTGGTTGCCGGTAGCTCCTACGAGCAGTACTTC. It translates to CASSLVAGSSYEQYF.

The gene calls are TRBV28 and TRBJ2-7, with 8 bases that match TRBD1. Germline V gene data show CDR1 as MDHEN and CDR2 as SYDVKM. The CDR3 runs 14 residues. With V trimmed by 3 bases and J by 5 bases, 6 bases remained unmatched. For the CDR3, the DNA is TGTGCCAGCAGTTTGTGGACAGGGAACCACGAGCAGTACTTC. Its protein product is CASSLWTGNHEQYF.

The chain is built from TRBV19 and TRBJ1-1; no definite D call. CDR3 length: 16 amino acids. Trimming stripped 4 bases from V and 1 base from J, with 16 bases between. Germline-derived CDR1 and CDR2 are LNHDA and SQIVND (reference sequence). CDR3 nucleotides: TGTGCCAGTAGTAAAGACGGGATCTTGGGGAACACTGAAGCTTTCTTT. As protein: CASSKDGILGNTEAFF.

Points on this clone: One end of the junction does not line up with germline, which may come from a read error. J is TRBJ1-2 and V is TRBV9, with TRBD1 matching 7 bases. Germline loops: CDR1 SGDLS, CDR2 YYNGEE. The CDR3 loop spans 17 amino acids. The CDR3 loop reads CVSRRASRDSENYGYTF. The CDR3 DNA follows: TGTGTCAGCAGGCGCGCATCTCGGGACAGCGAAAACTATGGCTACACCTTC.

The chain links TRBV19 to TRBJ1-1, with TRBD1 identical over 10 bases. This CDR3 is built from 15 residues. Germline assignment: CDR1 LNHDA and CDR2 SQIVND (reference sequence). Unmatched junction bases numbered 6, after V lost 7 bases and J lost 1 base. Here the CDR3 DNA reads TGTGCCAGTAATAAGGGACAGGGGACGAACACTGAAGCTTTCTTT. It codes for CASNKGQGTNTEAFF.

This clone was recorded a few times. The chain carries TRBV6-5 and TRBJ2-3; 7 bases are a match to TRBD2. Germline V gives CDR1 MNHEY, CDR2 SVGAGI. With V trimmed by 6 bases and J by 1 base, 7 bases remained unmatched. The CDR3 runs 15 residues. CDR3 nucleotide sequence: TGTGCCAGCAGGGGGCAGCGGGGCGGCACAGATACGCAGTATTTT. Amino acids: CASRGQRGGTDTQYF.

The CDR3, as DNA: TGTGCCAGCAGTTCCGACAGGGCTTATTCACCCCTCCACTTT. This codes for CASSSDRAYSPLHF. The rearrangement joins TRBV27 to TRBJ1-6; TRBD1 matches 7 bases. From germline, CDR1 is MNHEY and CDR2 SMNVEV (reference sequence). This CDR3 has 14 amino acids. Trimming removed 4 bases from V and 8 bases from J; junction bases left unmatched: 5.

DNA for the CDR3: TGTGCCAGCAGCGCCCAGGGATCTCAGCCCCAGCATTTT. Residues: CASSAQGSQPQHF. The chain links TRBV3-1 (or the pseudogene TRBV3-2) to TRBJ1-5, with D possibly TRBD1 on 5 matching bases. The germline gives CDR1 LGHDT, CDR2 YNNKEL (reference sequence). V gave up 5 bases and J gave up 6 bases, with 11 bases separating them. The CDR3 contains 13 residues.

On this clone itself: The CDR3 does not close with the conserved phenylalanine or tryptophan, likely indicating a read error. The limits of the CDR3 on the DNA are not certain, so only TCRdb's listed CDR3 is given. The rearrangement joins TRBV10-1 to TRBJ2-4; TRBD2 reflects the table's D call only, with no check against the DNA. The CDR3 is 11 residues long, ends included. Looked up from germline, CDR1 is WNHNN and CDR2 is SYGVQD (reference sequence). CDR3 loop: CASIIAGRPIC.

The CDR3 sequence is CASSLGGGSDTEAFF. In nucleotides, the CDR3 is TGCGCCAGCAGCTTGGGCGGGGGTAGCGACACTGAAGCTTTCTTT. The J gene is TRBJ1-1, the V gene TRBV5-1; D may be TRBD1 (5 bases). Trimming left V 0 bases short and J 3 bases short, with 12 bases between. Germline values: CDR1 SGHRS, CDR2 YFSETQ. The CDR3 totals 15 residues. Full variable domain (outside the CDR3, taken from reference TRBV5-1 and TRBJ1-1): KAGVTQTPRYLIKTRGQQVTLSCSPISGHRSVSWYQQTPGQGLQFLFEYFSETQRNKGNFPGRFSGRQFSNSRSEMNVSTLELGDSALYLCASSLGGGSDTEAFFGQGTRLTVV.

The V gene is TRBV24-1, the J gene TRBJ2-1; 7 bases line up with TRBD2. Germline values: CDR1 KGHDR, CDR2 SFDVKD. The CDR3 runs to 14 residues. The trim removed 0 bases at V and 10 bases at J, leaving 5 bases unmatched. CDR3 nucleotide sequence: TGTGCCACCAGTGATTTGCAGCTAGCGGAGGAGCAGTTCTTC. Translated, it gives CATSDLQLAEEQFF.

The chain carries TRBV5-1 and TRBJ2-5; tentatively, D is TRBD1 (6 bases). Germline CDR1 and CDR2: SGHRS and YFSETQ. Trimming left V 3 bases short and J 5 bases short, with 14 bases between. The CDR3 consists of 14 residues. The CDR3 nucleotides read TGCGCCAGCAGCTCGGGACAATGGAGGGAGACCCAGTACTTC. It is translated as CASSSGQWRETQYF.

V gene TRBV5-5 combines with J gene TRBJ1-1; D gene unclear. This CDR3 is built from 14 residues. CDR1 is SGHKS, CDR2 YYEKEE, per germline (reference sequence). With 1 base removed from V and 0 bases from J, the gap between germline ends came to 7 bases. The chain's CDR3 is CASSLMSMNTEAFF. CDR3 nucleotide sequence: TGTGCCAGCAGCTTGATGAGTATGAACACTGAAGCTTTCTTT.

V usage is TRBV5-1 and J usage is TRBJ2-3; no clear D. Germline-derived CDR1 and CDR2 are SGHRS and YFSETQ. The CDR3 sequence is 15 residues long. V was clipped by 0 bases and J by 2 bases, with 10 bases between them. CDR3 protein: CASSLATTDTDTQYF. The CDR3 coding sequence is TGCGCCAGCAGCTTGGCCACTACGGACACAGATACGCAGTATTTT.

The V gene is TRBV12-3 or TRBV12-4, the J gene TRBJ1-1; 11 nucleotides match TRBD1. V shed 6 bases, J shed 7 bases, and the junction held 4 bases outside the gene matches. This CDR3 region has 13 residues. DNA for the CDR3: TGTGCCAGCAGCCCAGGGACAGGGGGTGAAGCTTTCTTT. Its translation is CASSPGTGGEAFF.

The count of this clone is one. The J gene is TRBJ2-3, the V gene TRBV28; possible D gene TRBD1, 6 bases. From germline, CDR1 is MDHEN and CDR2 SYDVKM. The V and J ends lost 8 bases and 6 bases respectively, with 15 bases between them. CDR3 size: 13 residues. DNA for the CDR3: TGTGCCAGCGGTCTACAGGGCCCCGATACGCAGTATTTT. It codes for CASGLQGPDTQYF.

This clone was observed a few times. The V gene is TRBV5-1, the J gene TRBJ1-5; TRBD1 agrees at 7 bases. Per germline, CDR1 SGHRS and CDR2 YFSETQ. The CDR3 sequence is 14 residues long. V was pared by 2 bases and J by 7 bases, with 6 bases of the junction left unmatched. CDR3 sequence: CASSFSGGQQPQHF. CDR3 coding DNA: TGCGCCAGCAGCTTCTCAGGGGGTCAGCAGCCCCAGCATTTT.

The V gene is TRBV19, the J gene TRBJ1-1, with D perhaps TRBD1 (5 bases). CDR1 is LNHDA and CDR2 is SQIVND in the germline V gene (reference sequence). The length of the CDR3 is 13 residues. Deletions cut 7 bases from V and 9 bases from J, with 18 bases between. CDR3 sequence reads: CASIISGDSKAFF. CDR3 nucleotides: TGTGCCAGTATAATATCCGGGGACTCTAAAGCTTTCTTT.

This clone was seen a few times. The chain combines TRBV5-4 with TRBJ2-2; a weak D match, TRBD2 (6 bases). Germline V gene sequence: CDR1 SGHNT, CDR2 YYREEE (reference sequence). Trimming left V 5 bases short and J 6 bases short, with 8 bases between. This CDR3 is built from 12 residues. The CDR3 loop reads CASRRDSGELFF. In DNA form, the CDR3 reads TGTGCCAGCAGGCGGGACTCCGGGGAGCTGTTTTTT.

The CDR3, as DNA: TGTGCCAGCAGCTCCGGGCGGGAGTGGGAGACCCAGTACTTC. Translating it yields CASSSGREWETQYF. The rearrangement uses TRBV11-3 and TRBJ2-5; TRBD2 aligns across 7 bases. Germline values: CDR1 SGHNT, CDR2 YENEEA. The CDR3 loop spans 14 amino acids. The J segment lost 5 bases and the V segment lost 4 bases, leaving 7 bases of the junction unmatched.